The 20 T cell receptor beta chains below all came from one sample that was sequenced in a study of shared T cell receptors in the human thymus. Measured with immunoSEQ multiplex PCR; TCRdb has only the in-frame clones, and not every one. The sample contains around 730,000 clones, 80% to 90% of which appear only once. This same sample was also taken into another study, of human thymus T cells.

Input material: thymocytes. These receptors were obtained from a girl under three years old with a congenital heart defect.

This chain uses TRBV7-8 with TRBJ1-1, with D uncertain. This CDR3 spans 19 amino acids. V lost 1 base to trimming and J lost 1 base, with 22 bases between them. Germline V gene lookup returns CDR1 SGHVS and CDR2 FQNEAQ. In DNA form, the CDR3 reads TGTGCCAGCAGCTTAGTCGTGACCGGCGGTGGGCGGGGGAACACTGAAGCTTTCTTT. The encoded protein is CASSLVVTGGGRGNTEAFF.

The CDR3 DNA reads TGTGCCAGCAGCTTCGGGACTAGCGGGGACTACGAGCAGTACTTC. Residues: CASSFGTSGDYEQYF. V gene TRBV5-8 combines with J gene TRBJ2-7, with TRBD2 identical over 13 bases. The CDR3 contains 15 residues. CDR1 and CDR2 (germline): SGHTS, YDEGEE. J lost 3 bases, V lost 2 bases, and 2 bases had no gene match.

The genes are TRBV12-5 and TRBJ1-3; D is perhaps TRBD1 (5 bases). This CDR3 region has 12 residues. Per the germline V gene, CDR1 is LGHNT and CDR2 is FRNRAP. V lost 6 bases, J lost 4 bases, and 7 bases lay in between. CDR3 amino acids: CASGGRGNTIYF. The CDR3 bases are TGTGCTAGTGGGGGGCGAGGAAACACCATATATTTT.

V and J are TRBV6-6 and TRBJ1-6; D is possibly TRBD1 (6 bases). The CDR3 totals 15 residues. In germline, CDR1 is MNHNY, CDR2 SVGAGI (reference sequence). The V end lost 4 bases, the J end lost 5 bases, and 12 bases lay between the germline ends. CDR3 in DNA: TGTGCCAGCAGTTTAGCGGGGGCAAATAATTCACCCCTCCACTTT. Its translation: CASSLAGANNSPLHF.

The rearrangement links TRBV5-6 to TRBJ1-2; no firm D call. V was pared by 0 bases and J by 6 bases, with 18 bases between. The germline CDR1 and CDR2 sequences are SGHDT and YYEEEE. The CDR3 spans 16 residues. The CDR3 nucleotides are TGTGCCAGCAGCTTGGTGGCGGGTAAGGAATGGGATGGCTACACCTTC. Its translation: CASSLVAGKEWDGYTF. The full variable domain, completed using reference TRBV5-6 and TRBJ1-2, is DAGVTQSPTHLIKTRGQQVTLRCSPKSGHDTVSWYQQALGQGPQFIFQYYEEEERQRGNFPDRFSGHQFPNYSSELNVNALLLGDSALYLCASSLVAGKEWDGYTFGSGTRLTVV.

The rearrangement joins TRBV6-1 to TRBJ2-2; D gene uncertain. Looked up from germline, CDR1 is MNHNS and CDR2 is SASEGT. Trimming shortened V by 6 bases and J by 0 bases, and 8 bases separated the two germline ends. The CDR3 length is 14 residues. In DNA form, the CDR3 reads TGTGCCAGCAGAAACGACACGAACACCGGGGAGCTGTTTTTT. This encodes CASRNDTNTGELFF.

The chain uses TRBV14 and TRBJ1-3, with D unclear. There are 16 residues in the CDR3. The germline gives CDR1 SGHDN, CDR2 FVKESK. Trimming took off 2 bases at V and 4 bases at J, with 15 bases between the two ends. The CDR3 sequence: CASSQTRASAGNTIYF. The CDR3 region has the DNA TGTGCCAGCAGCCAAACGAGGGCCTCCGCAGGAAACACCATATATTTT.

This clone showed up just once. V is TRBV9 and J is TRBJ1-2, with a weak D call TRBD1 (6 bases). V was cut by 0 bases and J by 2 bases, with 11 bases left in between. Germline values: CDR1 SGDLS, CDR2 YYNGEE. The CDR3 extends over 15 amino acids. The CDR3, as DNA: TGTGCCAGCAGCGTAGAGGGACATCTAAACTATGGCTACACCTTC. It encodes CASSVEGHLNYGYTF.

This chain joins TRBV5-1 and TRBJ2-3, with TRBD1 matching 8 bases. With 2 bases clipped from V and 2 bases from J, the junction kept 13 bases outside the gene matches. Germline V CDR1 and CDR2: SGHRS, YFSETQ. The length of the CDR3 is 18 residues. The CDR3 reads CASSFIPDRVDYTDTQYF. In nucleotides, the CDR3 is TGCGCCAGCAGCTTTATACCGGACAGGGTCGACTACACAGATACGCAGTATTTT.

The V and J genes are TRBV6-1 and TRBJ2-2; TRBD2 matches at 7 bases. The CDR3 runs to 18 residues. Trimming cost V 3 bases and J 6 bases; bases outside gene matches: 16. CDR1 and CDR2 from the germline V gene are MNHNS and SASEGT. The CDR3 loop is CASSEGLAGSVRSGELFF. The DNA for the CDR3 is TGTGCCAGCAGTGAGGGATTAGCGGGCTCCGTTCGCTCCGGGGAGCTGTTTTTT.

This chain's CDR3 is CASSPGRDSHSNQPQHF. The DNA of the CDR3 is TGTGCCAGCAGTCCAGGCCGGGACAGTCATAGCAATCAGCCCCAGCATTTT. The chain carries TRBV7-9 and TRBJ1-5, with 7 bases fitting TRBD1. The trim removed 6 bases at V and 0 bases at J, leaving 11 bases unmatched. There are 17 residues in the CDR3. Germline V lookup: CDR1 SEHNR, CDR2 FQNEAQ (reference sequence).

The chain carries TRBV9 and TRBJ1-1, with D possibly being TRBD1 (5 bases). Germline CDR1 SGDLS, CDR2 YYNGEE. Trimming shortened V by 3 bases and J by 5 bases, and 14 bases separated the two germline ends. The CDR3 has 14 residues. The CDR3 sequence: CASSESGIGTEAFF. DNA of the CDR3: TGTGCCAGCAGCGAATCAGGGATTGGGACTGAAGCTTTCTTT.

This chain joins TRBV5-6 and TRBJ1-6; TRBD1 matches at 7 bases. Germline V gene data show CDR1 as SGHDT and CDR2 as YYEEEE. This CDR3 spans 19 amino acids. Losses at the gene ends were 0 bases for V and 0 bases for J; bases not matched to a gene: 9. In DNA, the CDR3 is TGTGCCAGCAGCTTGGGGGACAGCAGAACGAGCTCCTATAATTCACCCCTCCACTTT. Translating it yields CASSLGDSRTSSYNSPLHF.

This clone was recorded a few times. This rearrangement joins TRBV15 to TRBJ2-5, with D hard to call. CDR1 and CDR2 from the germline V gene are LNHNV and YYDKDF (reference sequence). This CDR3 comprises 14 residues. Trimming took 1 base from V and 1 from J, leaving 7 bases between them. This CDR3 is CATSRVTSQETQYF. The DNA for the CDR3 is TGTGCCACCAGCAGAGTTACTTCCCAAGAGACCCAGTACTTC.

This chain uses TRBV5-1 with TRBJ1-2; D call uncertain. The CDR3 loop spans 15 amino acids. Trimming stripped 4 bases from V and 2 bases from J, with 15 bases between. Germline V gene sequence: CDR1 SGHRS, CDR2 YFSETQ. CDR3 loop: CASSLNKASNYGYTF. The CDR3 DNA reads TGCGCCAGCAGCCTCAATAAAGCTTCCAACTATGGCTACACCTTC.

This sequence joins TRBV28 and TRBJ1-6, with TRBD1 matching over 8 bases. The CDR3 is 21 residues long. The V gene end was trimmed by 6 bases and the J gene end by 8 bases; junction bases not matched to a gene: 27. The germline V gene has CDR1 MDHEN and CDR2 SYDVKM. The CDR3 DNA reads TGTGCCAGCAGCGAACCCCGATTAGCTATACAACAGGGGGGTAATGATTCACCCCTCCACTTT. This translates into CASSEPRLAIQQGGNDSPLHF.

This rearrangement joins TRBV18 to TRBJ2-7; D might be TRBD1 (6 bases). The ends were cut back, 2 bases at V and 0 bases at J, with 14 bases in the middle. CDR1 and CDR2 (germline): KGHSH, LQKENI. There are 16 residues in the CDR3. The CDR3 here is CASSPTGYESSYEQYF. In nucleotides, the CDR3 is TGTGCCAGCTCACCAACAGGGTACGAAAGCTCCTACGAGCAGTACTTC.

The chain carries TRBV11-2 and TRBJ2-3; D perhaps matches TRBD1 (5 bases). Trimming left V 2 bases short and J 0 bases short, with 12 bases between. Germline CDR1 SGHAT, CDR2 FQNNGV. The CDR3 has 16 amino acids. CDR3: CASSLFQGTSTDTQYF. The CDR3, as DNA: TGTGCCAGCAGCTTATTTCAGGGAACTAGCACAGATACGCAGTATTTT. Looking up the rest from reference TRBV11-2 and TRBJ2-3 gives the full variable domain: EAGVAQSPRYKIIEKRQSVAFWCNPISGHATLYWYQQILGQGPKLLIQFQNNGVVDDSQLPKDRFSAERLKGVDSTLKIQPAKLEDSAVYLCASSLFQGTSTDTQYFGPGTRLTVL.

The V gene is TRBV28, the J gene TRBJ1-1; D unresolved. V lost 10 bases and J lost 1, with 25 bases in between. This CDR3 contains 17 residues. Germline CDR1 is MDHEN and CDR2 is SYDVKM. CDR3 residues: CATVVSEVHGGNTEAFF. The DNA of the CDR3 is TGTGCCACCGTGGTGAGTGAGGTCCACGGCGGGAACACTGAAGCTTTCTTT. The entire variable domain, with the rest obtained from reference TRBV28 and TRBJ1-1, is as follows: DVKVTQSSRYLVKRTGEKVFLECVQDMDHENMFWYRQDPGLGLRLIYFSYDVKMKEKGDIPEGYSVSREKKERFSLILESASTNQTSMYLCATVVSEVHGGNTEAFFGQGTRLTVV.

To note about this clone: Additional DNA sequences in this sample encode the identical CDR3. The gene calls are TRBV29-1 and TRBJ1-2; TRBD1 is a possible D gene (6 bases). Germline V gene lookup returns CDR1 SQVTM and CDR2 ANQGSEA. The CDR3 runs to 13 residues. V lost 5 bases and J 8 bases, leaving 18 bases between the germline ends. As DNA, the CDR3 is TGCAGCGTTTGGGGGCGGGGGGCCGGGGGCTACACCTTC. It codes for CSVWGRGAGGYTF.